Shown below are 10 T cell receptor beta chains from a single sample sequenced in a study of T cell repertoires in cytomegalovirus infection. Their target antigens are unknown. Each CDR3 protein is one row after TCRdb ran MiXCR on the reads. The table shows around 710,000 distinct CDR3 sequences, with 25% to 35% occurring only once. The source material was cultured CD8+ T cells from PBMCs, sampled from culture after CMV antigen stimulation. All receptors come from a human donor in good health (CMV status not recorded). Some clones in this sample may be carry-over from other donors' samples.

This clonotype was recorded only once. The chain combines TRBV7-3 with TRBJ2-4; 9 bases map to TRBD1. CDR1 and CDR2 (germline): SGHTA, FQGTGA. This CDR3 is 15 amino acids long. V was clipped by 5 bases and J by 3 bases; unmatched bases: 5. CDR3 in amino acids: CASSPDRGHKNIQYF. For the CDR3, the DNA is TGTGCCAGCAGCCCGGACAGGGGACACAAAAACATTCAGTACTTC.

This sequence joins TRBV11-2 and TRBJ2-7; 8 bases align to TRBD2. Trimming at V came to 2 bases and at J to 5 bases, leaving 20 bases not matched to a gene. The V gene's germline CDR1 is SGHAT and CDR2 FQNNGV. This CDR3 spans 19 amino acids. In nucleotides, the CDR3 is TGTGCCAGCAGCTTATTGCGTCTGGGCGGGGGGCAGCCAGGTGACGAGCAGTACTTC. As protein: CASSLLRLGGGQPGDEQYF.

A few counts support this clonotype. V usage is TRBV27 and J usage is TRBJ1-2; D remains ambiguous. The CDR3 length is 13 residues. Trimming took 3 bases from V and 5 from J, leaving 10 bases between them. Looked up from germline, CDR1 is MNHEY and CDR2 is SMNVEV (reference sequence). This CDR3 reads CASSFREMYGYTF. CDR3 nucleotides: TGTGCCAGCAGTTTCCGGGAAATGTATGGCTACACCTTC.

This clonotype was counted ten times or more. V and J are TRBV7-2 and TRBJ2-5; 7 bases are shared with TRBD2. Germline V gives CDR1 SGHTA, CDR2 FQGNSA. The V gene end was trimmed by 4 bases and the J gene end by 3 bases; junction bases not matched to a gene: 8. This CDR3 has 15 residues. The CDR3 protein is CASSWRGAGKETQYF. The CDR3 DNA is TGTGCCAGCAGCTGGCGGGGAGCGGGAAAAGAGACCCAGTACTTC.

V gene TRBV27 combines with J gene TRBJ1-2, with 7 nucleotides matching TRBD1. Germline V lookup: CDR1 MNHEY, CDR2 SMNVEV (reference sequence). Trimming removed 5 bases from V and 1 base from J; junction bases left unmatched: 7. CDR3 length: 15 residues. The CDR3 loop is CASSPKGASNYGYTF. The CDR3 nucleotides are TGTGCCAGCAGTCCGAAGGGGGCGAGTAACTATGGCTACACCTTC.

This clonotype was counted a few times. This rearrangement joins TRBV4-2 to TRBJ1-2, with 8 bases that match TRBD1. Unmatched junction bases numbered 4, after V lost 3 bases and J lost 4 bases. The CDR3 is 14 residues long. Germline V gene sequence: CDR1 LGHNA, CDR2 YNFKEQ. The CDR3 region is CASSQAGTGYGYTF. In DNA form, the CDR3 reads TGTGCCAGCAGCCAGGCCGGGACAGGCTATGGCTACACCTTC.

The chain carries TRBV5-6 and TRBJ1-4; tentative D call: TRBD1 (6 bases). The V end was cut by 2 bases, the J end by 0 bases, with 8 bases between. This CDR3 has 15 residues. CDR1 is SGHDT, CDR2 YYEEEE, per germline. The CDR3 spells CASSFAGATNEKLFF. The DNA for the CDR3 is TGTGCCAGCAGCTTCGCAGGGGCAACTAATGAAAAACTGTTTTTT.

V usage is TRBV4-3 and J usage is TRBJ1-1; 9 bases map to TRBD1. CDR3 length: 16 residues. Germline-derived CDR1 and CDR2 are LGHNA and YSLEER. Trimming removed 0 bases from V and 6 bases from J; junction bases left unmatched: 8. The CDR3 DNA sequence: TGCGCCAGCAGCCAAGATTTCGGGACAGGGTTCGCTGAAGCTTTCTTT. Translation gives CASSQDFGTGFAEAFF.

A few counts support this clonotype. Here the CDR3 reads CASSEGGWHRESTF. DNA for the CDR3: TGTGCCAGCAGTGAAGGAGGCTGGCACAGGGAGAGCACCTTC. This chain uses TRBV6-1 with TRBJ1-2, with a weak D call TRBD1 (6 bases). Trimming shortened V by 1 base and J by 13 bases, and 19 bases separated the two germline ends. There are 14 residues in the CDR3. Germline V lookup: CDR1 MNHNS, CDR2 SASEGT.

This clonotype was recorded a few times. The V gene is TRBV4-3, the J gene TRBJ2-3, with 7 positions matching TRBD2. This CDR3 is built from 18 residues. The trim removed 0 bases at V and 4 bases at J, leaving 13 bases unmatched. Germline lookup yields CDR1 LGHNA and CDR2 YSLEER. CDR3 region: CASSQDWVRTRGPDTQYF. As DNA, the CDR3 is TGCGCCAGCAGCCAAGATTGGGTTAGGACTAGAGGTCCAGATACGCAGTATTTT.